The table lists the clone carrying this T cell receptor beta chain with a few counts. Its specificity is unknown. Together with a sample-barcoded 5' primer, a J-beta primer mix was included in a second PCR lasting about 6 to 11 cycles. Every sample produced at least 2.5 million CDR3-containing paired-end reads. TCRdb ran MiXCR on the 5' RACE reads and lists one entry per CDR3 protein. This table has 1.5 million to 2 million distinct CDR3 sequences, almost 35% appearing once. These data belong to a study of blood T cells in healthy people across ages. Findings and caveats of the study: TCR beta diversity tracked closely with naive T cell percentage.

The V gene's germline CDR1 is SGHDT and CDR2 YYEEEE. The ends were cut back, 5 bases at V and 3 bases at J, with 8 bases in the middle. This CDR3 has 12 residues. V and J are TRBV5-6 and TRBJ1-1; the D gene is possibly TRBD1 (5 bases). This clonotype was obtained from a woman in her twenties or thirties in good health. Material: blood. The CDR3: CASRTVDTEAFF. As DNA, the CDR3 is TGTGCCAGCAGGACAGTAGACACTGAAGCTTTCTTT.